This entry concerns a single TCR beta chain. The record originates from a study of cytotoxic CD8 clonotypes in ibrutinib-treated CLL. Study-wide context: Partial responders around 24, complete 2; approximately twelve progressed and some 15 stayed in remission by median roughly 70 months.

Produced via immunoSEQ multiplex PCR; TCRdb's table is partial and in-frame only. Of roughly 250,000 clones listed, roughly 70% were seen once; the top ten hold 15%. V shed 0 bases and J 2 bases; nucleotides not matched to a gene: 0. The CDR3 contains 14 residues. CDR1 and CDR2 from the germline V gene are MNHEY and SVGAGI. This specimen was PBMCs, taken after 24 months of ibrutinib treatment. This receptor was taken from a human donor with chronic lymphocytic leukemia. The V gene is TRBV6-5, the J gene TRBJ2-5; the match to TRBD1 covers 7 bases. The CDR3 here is CASSYSGQQETQYF. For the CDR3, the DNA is TGTGCCAGCAGTTACTCGGGACAGCAAGAGACCCAGTACTTC.